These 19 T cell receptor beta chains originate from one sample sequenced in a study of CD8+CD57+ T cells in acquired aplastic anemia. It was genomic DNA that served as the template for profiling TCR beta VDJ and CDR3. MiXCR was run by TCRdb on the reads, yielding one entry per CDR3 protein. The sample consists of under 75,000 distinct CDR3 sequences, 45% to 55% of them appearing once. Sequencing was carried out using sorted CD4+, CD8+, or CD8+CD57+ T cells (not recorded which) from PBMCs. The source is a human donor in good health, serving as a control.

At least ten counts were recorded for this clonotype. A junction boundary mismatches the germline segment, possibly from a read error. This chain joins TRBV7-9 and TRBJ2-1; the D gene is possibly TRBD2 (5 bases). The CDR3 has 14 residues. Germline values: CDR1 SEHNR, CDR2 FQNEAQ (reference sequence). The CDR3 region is CASSSEVYRGSKVF. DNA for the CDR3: TGTGCCAGCAGCTCAGAAGTATACCGCGGGTCCAAGGTCTTC.

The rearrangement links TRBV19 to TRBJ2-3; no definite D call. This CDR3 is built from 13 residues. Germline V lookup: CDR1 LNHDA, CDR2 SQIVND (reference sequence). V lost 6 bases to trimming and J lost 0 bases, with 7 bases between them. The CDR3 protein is CASRPLSTDTQYF. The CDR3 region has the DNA TGTGCCAGTAGGCCATTAAGCACAGATACGCAGTATTTT. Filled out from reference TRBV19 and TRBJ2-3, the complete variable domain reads DGGITQSPKYLFRKEGQNVTLSCEQNLNHDAMYWYRQDPGQGLRLIYYSQIVNDFQKGDIAEGYSVSREKKESFPLTVTSAQKNPTAFYLCASRPLSTDTQYFGPGTRLTVL.

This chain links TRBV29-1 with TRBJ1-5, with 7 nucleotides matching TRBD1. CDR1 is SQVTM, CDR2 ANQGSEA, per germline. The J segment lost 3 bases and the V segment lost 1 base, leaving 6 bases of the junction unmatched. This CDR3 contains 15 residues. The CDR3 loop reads CSVEVAGTDNQPQHF. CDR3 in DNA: TGCAGCGTTGAAGTTGCAGGGACAGACAATCAGCCCCAGCATTTT. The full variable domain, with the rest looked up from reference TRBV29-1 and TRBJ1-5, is SAVISQKPSRDICQRGTSLTIQCQVDSQVTMMFWYRQQPGQSLTLIATANQGSEATYESGFVIDKFPISRPNLTFSTLTVSNMSPEDSSIYLCSVEVAGTDNQPQHFGDGTRLSIL.

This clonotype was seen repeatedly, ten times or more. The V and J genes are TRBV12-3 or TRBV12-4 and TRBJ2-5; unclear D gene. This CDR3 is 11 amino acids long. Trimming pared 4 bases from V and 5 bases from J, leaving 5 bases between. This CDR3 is CASSWAETQYF. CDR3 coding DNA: TGTGCCAGCAGTTGGGCGGAGACCCAGTACTTC.

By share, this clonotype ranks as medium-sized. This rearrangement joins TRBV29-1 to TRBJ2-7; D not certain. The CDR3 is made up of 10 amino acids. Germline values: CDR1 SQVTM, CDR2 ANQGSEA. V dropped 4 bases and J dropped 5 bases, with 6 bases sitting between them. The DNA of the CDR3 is TGCAGCGTTGTAACCGACGAGCAGTACTTC. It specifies CSVVTDEQYF.

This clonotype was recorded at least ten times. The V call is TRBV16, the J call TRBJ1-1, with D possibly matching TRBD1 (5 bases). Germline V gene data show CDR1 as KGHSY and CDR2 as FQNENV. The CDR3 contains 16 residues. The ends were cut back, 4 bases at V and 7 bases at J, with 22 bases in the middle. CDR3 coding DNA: TGTGCCAGCAGCCGAAAAGCGGGGACGGGGAACGGTGAAGCTTTCTTT. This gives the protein CASSRKAGTGNGEAFF.

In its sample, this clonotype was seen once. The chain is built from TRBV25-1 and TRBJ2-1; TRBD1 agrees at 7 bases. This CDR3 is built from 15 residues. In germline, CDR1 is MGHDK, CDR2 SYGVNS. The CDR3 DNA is TGTGCTCCAGAGCCTAAGTCGACAGGGTACAATGAGCAGTTCTTC. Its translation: CAPEPKSTGYNEQFF.

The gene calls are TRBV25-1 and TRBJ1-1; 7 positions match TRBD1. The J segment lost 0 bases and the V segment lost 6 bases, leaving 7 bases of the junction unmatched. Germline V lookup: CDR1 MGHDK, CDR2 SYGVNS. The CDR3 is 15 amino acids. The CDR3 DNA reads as TGTGCCAGCAGCTCCCCGACAGGGATGAACACTGAAGCTTTCTTT. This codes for CASSSPTGMNTEAFF.

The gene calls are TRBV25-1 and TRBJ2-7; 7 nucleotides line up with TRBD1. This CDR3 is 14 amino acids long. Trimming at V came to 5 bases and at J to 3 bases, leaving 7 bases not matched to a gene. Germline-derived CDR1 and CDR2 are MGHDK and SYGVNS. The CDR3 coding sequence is TGTGCCAGCAGTCAGGGGGAGAGAGGCTACGAGCAGTACTTC. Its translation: CASSQGERGYEQYF.

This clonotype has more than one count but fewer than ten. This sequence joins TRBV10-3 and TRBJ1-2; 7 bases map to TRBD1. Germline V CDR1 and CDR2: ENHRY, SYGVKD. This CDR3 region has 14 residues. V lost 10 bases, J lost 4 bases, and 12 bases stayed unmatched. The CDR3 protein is CATREGAEGYGYTF. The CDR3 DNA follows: TGTGCCACCCGGGAGGGGGCAGAAGGCTATGGCTACACCTTC.

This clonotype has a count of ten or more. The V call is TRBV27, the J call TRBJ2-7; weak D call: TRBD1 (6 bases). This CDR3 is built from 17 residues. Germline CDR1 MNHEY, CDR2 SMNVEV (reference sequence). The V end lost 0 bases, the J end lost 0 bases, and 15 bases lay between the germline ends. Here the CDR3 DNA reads TGTGCCAGCAGTTTATCGACAGGACTCACGAGCTCCTACGAGCAGTACTTC. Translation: CASSLSTGLTSSYEQYF.

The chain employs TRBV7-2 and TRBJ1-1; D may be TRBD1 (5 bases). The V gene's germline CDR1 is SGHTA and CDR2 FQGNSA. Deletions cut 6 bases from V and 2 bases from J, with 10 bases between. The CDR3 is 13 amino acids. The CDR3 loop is CASREQGNTEAFF. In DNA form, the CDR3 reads TGTGCCAGCAGAGAGCAGGGAAACACTGAAGCTTTCTTT.

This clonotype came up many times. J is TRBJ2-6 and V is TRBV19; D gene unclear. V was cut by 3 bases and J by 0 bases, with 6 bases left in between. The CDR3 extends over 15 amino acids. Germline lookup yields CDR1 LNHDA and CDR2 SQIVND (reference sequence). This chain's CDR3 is CASSIELSGANVLTF. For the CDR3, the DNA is TGTGCCAGTAGTATCGAGCTCTCTGGGGCCAACGTCCTGACTTTC.

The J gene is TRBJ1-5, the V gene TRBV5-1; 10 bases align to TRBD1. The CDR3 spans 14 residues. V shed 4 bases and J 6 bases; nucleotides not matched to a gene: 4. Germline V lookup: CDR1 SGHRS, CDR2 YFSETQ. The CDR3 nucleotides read TGCGCCAGCAGCACGGACAGGGGGAGTCAGCCCCAGCATTTT. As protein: CASSTDRGSQPQHF.

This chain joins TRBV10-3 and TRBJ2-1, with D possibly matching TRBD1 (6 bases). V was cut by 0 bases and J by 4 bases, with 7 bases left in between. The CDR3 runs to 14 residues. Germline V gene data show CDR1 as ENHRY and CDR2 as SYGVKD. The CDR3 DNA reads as TGTGCCATCAGTGAGTCAGGACAGTACAATGAGCAGTTCTTC. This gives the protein CAISESGQYNEQFF.

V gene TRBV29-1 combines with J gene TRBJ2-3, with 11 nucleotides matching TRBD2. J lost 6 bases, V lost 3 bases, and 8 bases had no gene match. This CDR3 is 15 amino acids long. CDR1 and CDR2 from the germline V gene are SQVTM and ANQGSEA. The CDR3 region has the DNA TGCAGCGTTGAGGAGGGGACTAGCGGCTTCGATACGCAGTATTTT. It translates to CSVEEGTSGFDTQYF.

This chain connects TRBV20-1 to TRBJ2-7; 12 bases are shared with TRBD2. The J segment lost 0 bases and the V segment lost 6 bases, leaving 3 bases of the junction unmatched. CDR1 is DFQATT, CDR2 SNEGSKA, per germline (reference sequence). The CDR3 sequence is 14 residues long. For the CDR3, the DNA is TGCAGTGCGCGGACTAGCGGGGCCTCCTACGAGCAGTACTTC. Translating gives CSARTSGASYEQYF.

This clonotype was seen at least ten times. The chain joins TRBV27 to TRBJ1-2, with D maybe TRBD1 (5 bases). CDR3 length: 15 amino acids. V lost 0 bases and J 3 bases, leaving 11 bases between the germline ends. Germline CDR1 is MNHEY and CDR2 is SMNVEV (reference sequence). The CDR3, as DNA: TGTGCCAGCAGTTTATCAACAGGCTTGGACTATGGCTACACCTTC. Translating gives CASSLSTGLDYGYTF.

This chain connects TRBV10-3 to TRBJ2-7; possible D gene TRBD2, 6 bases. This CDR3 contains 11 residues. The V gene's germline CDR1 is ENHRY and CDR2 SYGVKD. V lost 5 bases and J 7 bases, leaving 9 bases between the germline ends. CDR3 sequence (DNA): TGTGCCATCAGTACGGGAGCGGAGCAGTACTTC. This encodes CAISTGAEQYF.